A selection of T cell receptor beta chains follows, all from one sample in a study of cytomegalovirus exposure and HLA in healthy donors. Only in-frame clones appear in the TCRdb table, and some are missing; sequencing was by immunoSEQ multiplex PCR. This listing includes 100,000 to 150,000 clones. Material: PBMCs. These receptors were obtained from a man between 18 and 29 years old in good health and CMV-seronegative. Both conserved end residues are part of each CDR3. The order of the fields is D gene, J gene, V gene, CDR3 DNA, CDR3 protein. D genes are given only for firm matches.

>NA|TRBJ2-7|TRBV10-3
TGTGCCATCAGTGAGCCCCCCAGGGCGGACTCCTACGAGCAGTACTTC
CAISEPPRADSYEQYF
>TRBD1|TRBJ1-1|TRBV5-5
TGTGCCAGCAGCAGGACAGGGAGTACTGAAGCTTTCTTT
CASSRTGSTEAFF
>TRBD1|TRBJ1-4|TRBV7-9
TGTGCCAGCAGCGCGACAGGGGTGAATGAAAAACTGTTTTTT
CASSATGVNEKLFF
>NA|TRBJ1-2|TRBV13
TGTGCCAGCAGCTTGGTAGGAGTCAACTATGGCTACACCTTC
CASSLVGVNYGYTF
>NA|TRBJ2-1|TRBV29-1
TGCAGCGTTGAAGACCCATTAGAAGGGGCAGCTTACAATGAGCAGTTCTTC
CSVEDPLEGAAYNEQFF
>NA|TRBJ2-7|TRBV11-2
TGTGCCAGCAGCTATAGTAGCGAGCAGTACTTC
CASSYSSEQYF
>TRBD1|TRBJ2-4|TRBV6-1
TGTGCCAGCAGTGAAGTGCCAGGGACAGGGGTCTTCAAAAACATTCAGTACTTC
CASSEVPGTGVFKNIQYF
>TRBD1|TRBJ1-1|TRBV19
TGTGCCAGTAGTATCCCCGGGACAGATAGCATGAACACTGAAGCTTTCTTT
CASSIPGTDSMNTEAFF
>TRBD1|TRBJ2-1|TRBV7-9
TGTGCCAGCAGATCGTCATCCACCGGGACAGGGTACAATGAGCAGTTCTTC
CASRSSSTGTGYNEQFF
>TRBD1|TRBJ2-1|TRBV7-9
TGTGCCAGCAGCTTAGCGGACAGGGTTTTAGGTGAGCAGTTCTTC
CASSLADRVLGEQFF
>NA|TRBJ1-5|TRBV2
TGTGCCAGCAGTGCCCGGGGGGGCAATCAGCCCCAGCATTTT
CASSARGGNQPQHF
>TRBD2|TRBJ2-7|TRBV4-3
TGCGCCAGCAGCCAGGGGACTAGCGGGCTCTCCTACGAGCAGTACTTC
CASSQGTSGLSYEQYF
>TRBD2|TRBJ2-1|TRBV18
TGTGCCAGCTCACCACCGAAGGGACTAGCGGAGCAGTTCTTC
CASSPPKGLAEQFF
>NA|TRBJ2-7|TRBV2
TGTGCCAGCAGTGAATTTTTGGCCCCCACCTACGAGCAGTACTTC
CASSEFLAPTYEQYF
>TRBD1|TRBJ1-3|TRBV11-3
TGTGCCAGCAGCTTAGTGACCGACAGGGACTCTGGAAACACCATATATTTT
CASSLVTDRDSGNTIYF
>NA|TRBJ2-7|TRBV25-1
TGTGCCAGCAGTGGGGCACAGTTTCCAAACTACGAGCAGTACTTC
CASSGAQFPNYEQYF
>TRBD2|TRBJ2-1|TRBV7-2
TGTGCCAGCAGCTGGCCTAGCGGGGGGCGTTCAAGCTCCTACAATGAGCAGTTCTTC
CASSWPSGGRSSSYNEQFF
>TRBD2|TRBJ2-7|TRBV29-1
TGCAGCGTGTTATGGCTAGCGGGGCCCTACGAGCAGTACTTC
CSVLWLAGPYEQYF
>NA|TRBJ1-2|TRBV27
TGTGCCAGCCACTCCGGGGGGTCTCGGCCTGGCTACACCTTC
CASHSGGSRPGYTF
>NA|TRBJ1-5|TRBV4-3
TGCGCCAGCAGCCAAGCAGCGTATAGCAATCAGCCCCAGCATTTT
CASSQAAYSNQPQHF
>TRBD1|TRBJ2-2|TRBV11-3
TGTGCCAGCAGCAAAGAACAGGGGGCGCTAACCGGGGAGCTGTTTTTT
CASSKEQGALTGELFF
>NA|TRBJ1-5|TRBV6-1
TGTGCCAGCAGTGACCGAGGGGAGGGCAATCAGCCCCAGCATTTT
CASSDRGEGNQPQHF
>NA|TRBJ2-7|TRBV5-1
TGCGCCAGCAGCTTCAGGGGGGCCTACGAGCAGTACTTC
CASSFRGAYEQYF